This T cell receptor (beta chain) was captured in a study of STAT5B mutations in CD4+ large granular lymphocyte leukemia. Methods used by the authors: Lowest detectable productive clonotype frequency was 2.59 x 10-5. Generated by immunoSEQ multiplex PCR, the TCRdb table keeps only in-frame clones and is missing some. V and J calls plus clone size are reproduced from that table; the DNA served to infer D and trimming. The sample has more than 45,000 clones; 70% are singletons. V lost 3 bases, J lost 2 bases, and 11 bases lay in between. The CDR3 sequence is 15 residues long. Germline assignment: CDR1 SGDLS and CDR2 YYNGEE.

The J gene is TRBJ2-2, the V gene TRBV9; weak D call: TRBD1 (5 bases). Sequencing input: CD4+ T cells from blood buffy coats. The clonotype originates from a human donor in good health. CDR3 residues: CASSETGQNTGELFF. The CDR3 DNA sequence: TGTGCCAGCAGCGAAACAGGACAAAACACCGGGGAGCTGTTTTTT.